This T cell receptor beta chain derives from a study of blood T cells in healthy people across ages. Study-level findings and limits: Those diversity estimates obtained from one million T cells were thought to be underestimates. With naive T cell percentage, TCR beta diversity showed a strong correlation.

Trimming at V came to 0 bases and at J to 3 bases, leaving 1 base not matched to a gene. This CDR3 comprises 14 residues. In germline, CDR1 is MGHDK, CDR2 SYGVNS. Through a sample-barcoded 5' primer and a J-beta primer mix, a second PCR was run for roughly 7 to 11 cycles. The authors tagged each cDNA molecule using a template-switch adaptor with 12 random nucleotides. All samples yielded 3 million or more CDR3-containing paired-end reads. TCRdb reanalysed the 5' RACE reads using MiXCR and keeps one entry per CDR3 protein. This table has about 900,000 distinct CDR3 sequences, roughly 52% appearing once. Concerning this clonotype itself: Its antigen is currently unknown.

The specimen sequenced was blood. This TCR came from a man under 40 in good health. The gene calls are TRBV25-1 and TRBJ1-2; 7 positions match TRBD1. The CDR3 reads CASSEYGQDYGYTF. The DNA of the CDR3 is TGTGCCAGCAGTGAATACGGACAGGACTATGGCTACACCTTC.